Listed here are 30 T cell receptor beta chains from one sample, sequenced in a study of T cells after yellow fever vaccination. A single record per CDR3 protein comes from TCRdb applying MiXCR to the 5' RACE reads. Of around 530,000 distinct CDR3 sequences in the sample, about a sixth were seen once. Specimen: PBMCs, collected 5 to 6 days after the first yellow fever vaccination. These receptors were obtained from a man younger than 30 who received the YFV17D yellow fever vaccine.

The rearrangement links TRBV5-1 to TRBJ2-5, with TRBD2 matching 13 bases. CDR1 SGHRS and CDR2 YFSETQ come from the germline V gene. The junction had 13 bases not matched to a gene; V was cut back by 4 bases and J by 10 bases. This CDR3 has 16 amino acids. CDR3 in amino acids: CASSTARLAGGGIQYF. CDR3 bases: TGCGCCAGCAGCACCGCCCGACTAGCGGGAGGTGGGATCCAGTACTTC.

The chain combines TRBV19 with TRBJ1-4, with a possible D match to TRBD1 (6 bases). Germline V gene data show CDR1 as LNHDA and CDR2 as SQIVND (reference sequence). V was pared by 8 bases and J by 4 bases, with 14 bases between. The CDR3 is 14 residues long. CDR3 nucleotide sequence: TGTGCCAGTGAAACCGGGACAAGTAATGAAAAACTGTTTTTT. This translates into CASETGTSNEKLFF. Drawing the rest from reference TRBV19 and TRBJ1-4, the complete variable domain is DGGITQSPKYLFRKEGQNVTLSCEQNLNHDAMYWYRQDPGQGLRLIYYSQIVNDFQKGDIAEGYSVSREKKESFPLTVTSAQKNPTAFYLCASETGTSNEKLFFGSGTQLSVL.

This clonotype was observed a few times. The chain couples TRBV30 to TRBJ1-1, with D perhaps TRBD1 (5 bases). Germline CDR1 is GTSNPN and CDR2 is SVGIG (reference sequence). Deletions cut 4 bases from V and 3 bases from J, with 21 bases between. This CDR3 contains 16 residues. The CDR3 protein is CAWKPPPWGSDTEAFF. The CDR3 bases are TGTGCCTGGAAACCCCCTCCTTGGGGCTCAGACACTGAAGCTTTCTTT.

This clonotype showed up just a few times. The chain combines TRBV7-2 with TRBJ1-2, with D unclear. Germline V gene lookup returns CDR1 SGHTA and CDR2 FQGNSA. Trimming removed 1 base from V and 8 bases from J, with 11 bases in between. CDR3 length equals 13 residues. The CDR3 nucleotides are TGTGCCAGCAGCTTAGAAGTCCGAGGCGGCTACACCTTC. The encoded protein is CASSLEVRGGYTF.

The chain employs TRBV24-1 and TRBJ2-7; 8 nucleotides agree with TRBD1. Germline CDR1 reads KGHDR; CDR2 reads SFDVKD. V shed 9 bases, J shed 2 bases, and the junction held 8 bases outside the gene matches. There are 14 residues in the CDR3. For the CDR3, the DNA is TGTGCCACCTCCACAGGGGGTATCACCTACGAGCAGTACTTC. This codes for CATSTGGITYEQYF.

A few counts support this clonotype. The V gene is TRBV5-1, the J gene TRBJ2-2, with a tentative D call TRBD1 (5 bases). Germline loops: CDR1 SGHRS, CDR2 YFSETQ. The ends were cut back, 4 bases at V and 3 bases at J, with 13 bases in the middle. There are 15 residues in the CDR3. The CDR3 region has the DNA TGCGCCAGCAGCCTTCAGGGTAGAGACACCGGGGAGCTGTTTTTT. Translated, it gives CASSLQGRDTGELFF.

In this sample, this clonotype turned up a few times. This chain joins TRBV9 and TRBJ2-6; no definite D call. The germline CDR1 and CDR2 sequences are SGDLS and YYNGEE. The CDR3 covers 13 residues. V lost 3 bases to trimming and J lost 4 bases, with 5 bases between them. The CDR3 coding sequence is TGTGCCAGCAGCGCAGTGGGGGCCAACGTCCTGACTTTC. Translation: CASSAVGANVLTF.

This clonotype was recorded many times. J is TRBJ2-7 and V is TRBV12-3 or TRBV12-4; 8 bases match TRBD1. This CDR3 comprises 15 residues. The V gene end was trimmed by 1 base and the J gene end by 2 bases; junction bases not matched to a gene: 4. CDR3 sequence reads: CASSLGTGRTYEQYF. The CDR3, as DNA: TGTGCCAGCAGTTTAGGGACAGGGAGAACCTACGAGCAGTACTTC.

A few counts support this clonotype. V is TRBV5-1 and J is TRBJ1-4; 10 bases are a match to TRBD1. CDR1 is SGHRS, CDR2 YFSETQ, per germline. Trimming removed 4 bases from V and 10 bases from J; junction bases left unmatched: 13. CDR3 length: 16 residues. In DNA, the CDR3 is TGCGCCAGCAGCCCAGGATCCGGGACAGGGGATGGAAAACTGTTTTTT. Protein: CASSPGSGTGDGKLFF. Complete variable domain (other parts from reference TRBV5-1 and TRBJ1-4): KAGVTQTPRYLIKTRGQQVTLSCSPISGHRSVSWYQQTPGQGLQFLFEYFSETQRNKGNFPGRFSGRQFSNSRSEMNVSTLELGDSALYLCASSPGSGTGDGKLFFGSGTQLSVL.

The sample holds a few counts of this clonotype. The chain couples TRBV12-3 or TRBV12-4 to TRBJ2-7, with D perhaps being TRBD1 or TRBD2 (5 bases each). This CDR3 is 13 amino acids long. V lost 5 bases, J lost 7 bases, and 15 bases lay in between. CDR3 sequence reads: CASSGTPYEEQYV. CDR3 bases: TGTGCCAGCAGTGGGACGCCTTATGAAGAGCAGTACGTC.

The chain has TRBV12-3 or TRBV12-4 and TRBJ1-1, with D maybe TRBD1 (5 bases). The V and J ends lost 5 bases and 0 bases respectively, with 13 bases between them. The CDR3 is made up of 15 amino acids. Here the CDR3 reads CASSTPGTVNTEAFF. As DNA, the CDR3 is TGTGCCAGCAGTACGCCCGGGACGGTGAACACTGAAGCTTTCTTT.

The chain links TRBV20-1 to TRBJ2-1; D is unclear. Looked up from germline, CDR1 is DFQATT and CDR2 is SNEGSKA (reference sequence). The V and J ends lost 3 bases and 1 base respectively, with 7 bases between them. This CDR3 has 13 residues. CDR3 nucleotides: TGCAGTGCTAGGGGGTTATCCTACAATGAGCAGTTCTTC. This encodes CSARGLSYNEQFF.

This clonotype was observed a few times. The V gene is TRBV5-5, the J gene TRBJ2-3; TRBD1 matches at 8 bases. Germline V gene data show CDR1 as SGHKS and CDR2 as YYEKEE (reference sequence). V shed 0 bases and J 6 bases; nucleotides not matched to a gene: 9. This CDR3 contains 16 residues. CDR3 loop: CASSLGLTGDSDTQYF. In DNA, the CDR3 is TGTGCCAGCAGCTTGGGGCTGACAGGGGATAGCGATACGCAGTATTTT.

This clonotype was found a few times. The chain's CDR3 is CASTILLPDEQFF. CDR3 nucleotides: TGTGCCAGCACCATACTACTACCTGATGAGCAGTTCTTC. The chain joins TRBV6-5 to TRBJ2-1; D not certain. CDR3 length: 13 amino acids. Germline-derived CDR1 and CDR2 are MNHEY and SVGAGI. V was cut by 7 bases and J by 8 bases, with 15 bases left in between.

V is TRBV7-8 and J is TRBJ2-5; weak D call: TRBD1 (6 bases). The CDR3 is made up of 13 amino acids. From germline, CDR1 is SGHVS and CDR2 FQNEAQ. V lost 5 bases and J lost 10, with 17 bases in between. The chain's CDR3 is CASSTTTGRGQYF. In DNA, the CDR3 is TGTGCCAGCAGCACAACGACAGGTCGAGGCCAGTACTTC.

This clonotype was counted a few times. The V gene is TRBV9, the J gene TRBJ1-1, with TRBD1 matching over 10 bases. The J segment lost 4 bases and the V segment lost 3 bases, leaving 3 bases of the junction unmatched. Germline-derived CDR1 and CDR2 are SGDLS and YYNGEE. The CDR3 covers 14 residues. The CDR3 sequence: CASSAWTGGTEAFF. The CDR3 DNA follows: TGTGCCAGCAGCGCCTGGACAGGGGGCACTGAAGCTTTCTTT. Full variable domain (rest looked up from reference TRBV9 and TRBJ1-1): DSGVTQTPKHLITATGQRVTLRCSPRSGDLSVYWYQQSLDQGLQFLIQYYNGEERAKGNILERFSAQQFPDLHSELNLSSLELGDSALYFCASSAWTGGTEAFFGQGTRLTVV.

This clonotype was seen a handful of times. Its ends do not fully match the called genes, so a read error is possible. This chain connects TRBV6-5 to TRBJ2-1, with D perhaps assigned TRBD1 or TRBD2 (5 bases each). Germline V lookup: CDR1 MNHEY, CDR2 SVGAGI. The CDR3 runs 11 residues. The CDR3 nucleotides read TGTGCCAGCAGTTCCGGGACGGGCAAACTCTTC. As protein: CASSSGTGKLF.

This clonotype has just a few counts. The chain has TRBV7-9 and TRBJ2-7, with TRBD1 matching over 7 bases. J was trimmed by 4 bases and V by 7 bases; bases with no gene match: 4. There are 12 residues in the CDR3. Germline assignment: CDR1 SEHNR and CDR2 FQNEAQ (reference sequence). The CDR3 DNA follows: TGTGCCAGCATCCAGGGGGTGTACGAGCAGTACTTC. Its protein product is CASIQGVYEQYF.

This CDR3 is CAISESVRNQPQHF. CDR3 coding DNA: TGTGCCATCAGTGAGTCGGTCCGCAATCAGCCCCAGCATTTT. The chain combines TRBV10-3 with TRBJ1-5; D gene ambiguous. V was shortened by 0 bases and J by 2 bases, with 5 bases between the two germline ends. CDR3 size: 14 residues. CDR1 ENHRY and CDR2 SYGVKD come from the germline V gene.

The chain links TRBV15 to TRBJ1-1, with a possible D match to TRBD1 (5 bases). The length of the CDR3 is 15 residues. Germline V gene data show CDR1 as LNHNV and CDR2 as YYDKDF (reference sequence). V was pared by 1 base and J by 4 bases, with 13 bases between. DNA for the CDR3: TGTGCCACCAGCAGAGGGAGGTTCGGGGGCACTGAAGCTTTCTTT. Amino acid sequence: CATSRGRFGGTEAFF.

Written as DNA, the CDR3 is TGCGCCAGCAGCCAAGCGGGGGCCCGCGAGCAGTACGTC. Translated: CASSQAGAREQYV. V is TRBV4-1 and J is TRBJ2-7; tentatively, D is TRBD1 or TRBD2 (6 bases each). The CDR3 is 13 residues long. Germline values: CDR1 MGHRA, CDR2 YSYEKL. V shed 1 base and J shed 6 bases, with 10 bases lying between them.

V gene TRBV4-2 combines with J gene TRBJ2-7; 8 bases fit TRBD1. The J segment lost 1 base and the V segment lost 4 bases, leaving 6 bases of the junction unmatched. Germline V gene data show CDR1 as LGHNA and CDR2 as YNFKEQ. The CDR3 runs to 15 residues. The chain's CDR3 is CASSPGTGISYEQYF. The CDR3 DNA is TGTGCCAGCAGCCCCGGGACAGGAATATCCTACGAGCAGTACTTC.

The chain is built from TRBV19 and TRBJ1-4; no clear D. The germline V gene encodes CDR1 LNHDA and CDR2 SQIVND (reference sequence). The CDR3 totals 15 residues. Trimming shortened V by 10 bases and J by 4 bases, and 19 bases separated the two germline ends. For the CDR3, the DNA is TGTGCCACCCCCCGAACGACGGGCCTTAATGAAAAACTGTTTTTT. Protein: CATPRTTGLNEKLFF.

This clonotype has just a few counts. The chain has TRBV5-1 and TRBJ2-3; possibly TRBD2 for D (5 bases). The V gene's germline CDR1 is SGHRS and CDR2 YFSETQ. V gave up 0 bases and J gave up 5 bases, with 10 bases separating them. The CDR3 consists of 14 residues. The CDR3 sequence is CASSLGRSVDTQYF. As DNA, the CDR3 is TGCGCCAGCAGCTTGGGGCGTAGCGTAGATACGCAGTATTTT.

There are a few counts of this clonotype. The DNA is omitted, as the CDR3 cannot be located on it reliably, and the CDR3 follows TCRdb's listing. This chain connects TRBV28 to TRBJ1-3; the DNA was not used to check the table's D call, TRBD1. The CDR3 is 12 amino acids long, termini counted. The V gene's germline CDR1 is MDHEN and CDR2 SYDVKM. CDR3 loop: CASSFGTGALYF.

The table lists this clonotype with a few counts. V usage is TRBV7-2 and J usage is TRBJ2-3; TRBD2 might be the D (6 bases). The V and J ends lost 0 bases and 4 bases respectively, with 8 bases between them. The CDR3 sequence is 14 residues long. Germline CDR1 and CDR2: SGHTA and FQGNSA. CDR3 protein: CASSLAGEADTQYF. In DNA, the CDR3 is TGTGCCAGCAGCTTAGCCGGGGAGGCAGATACGCAGTATTTT.

CDR3: CASSSDRTYGYTF. DNA of the CDR3: TGTGCCAGCAGTTCGGACAGGACCTATGGCTACACCTTC. The chain recombines TRBV7-2 with TRBJ1-2; the match to TRBD1 covers 7 bases. The CDR3 has 13 amino acids. CDR1 is SGHTA and CDR2 is FQGNSA in the germline V gene. V was clipped by 6 bases and J by 4 bases; unmatched bases: 5. The variable domain in full, completed from reference TRBV7-2 and TRBJ1-2, reads GAGVSQSPSNKVTEKGKDVELRCDPISGHTALYWYRQSLGQGLEFLIYFQGNSAPDKSGLPSDRFSAERTGGSVSTLTIQRTQQEDSAVYLCASSSDRTYGYTFGSGTRLTVV.

This clonotype occurred a few times. V and J are TRBV21-1 and TRBJ1-1; TRBD1 was called by the table and not checked on the DNA. TRBV21-1 is listed as a pseudogene. The CDR3 runs to 18 residues. The CDR3 loop is CASSKDRGRFRMNTEAFF. CDR3 in DNA: TGTGCCAGCAGCAAAGACCGGGGTCGATTCCGGATGAACACTGAAGCTTTCTTT.

The V gene is TRBV20-1, the J gene TRBJ1-2; the D is unclear. CDR3 length equals 12 residues. Germline lookup yields CDR1 DFQATT and CDR2 SNEGSKA (reference sequence). V lost 6 bases and J lost 4, with 12 bases in between. The CDR3 DNA sequence: TGCAGTGCCGAAGACACCTTCTATGGCTACACCTTC. It codes for CSAEDTFYGYTF.

The sample holds a few counts of this clonotype. V is TRBV12-3 or TRBV12-4 and J is TRBJ1-4; possible D gene TRBD1, 5 bases. This CDR3 has 13 amino acids. Trimming left V 6 bases short and J 6 bases short, with 11 bases between. The CDR3, as DNA: TGTGCCAGCAGGACAGACCAATATGAAAAACTGTTTTTT. It codes for CASRTDQYEKLFF.